This passage covers 21 T cell receptor beta chains from one sample sequenced in a study of T cells in women clearing cervical HPV infection. Measured with immunoSEQ multiplex PCR; TCRdb has only the in-frame clones, and not every one. This sample contains some 21,000 clones. Material: blood buffy coat. These receptors all stem from a woman aged 18 to 75 with a cervical HPV16 infection that either progressed to CIN3+ or cleared (not recorded which).

CDR3 DNA, as far as it was read: TGTGCCAGTGCCCAGGGGAGCGGC. Protein product: CASAQGSG. The whole CDR3 protein is CASAQGSGYTF. This rearrangement joins TRBV19 to TRBJ1-2, with a tentative D call TRBD1 (6 bases). The read is 3 residues too short to cover the CDR3 end, so that end is filled in from the germline J gene. This CDR3 is built from 11 residues. Germline V gives CDR1 LNHDA, CDR2 SQIVND (reference sequence).

Turning to this clone: From the germline J gene comes the end of the CDR3, since the read stops 3 residues before it. The V gene is TRBV12-5, the J gene TRBJ2-7, with 7 nucleotides matching TRBD1. This CDR3 comprises 16 residues. Looked up from germline, CDR1 is LGHNT and CDR2 is FRNRAP. The V and J ends lost 0 bases and 0 bases, in that order; junction bases with no gene match: 5. The CDR3 loop reads CASGLVLDRRSYEQYF. The DNA read from the CDR3 is TGTGCTAGTGGTTTGGTACTGGACAGGCGCTCCTACGAG. The complete variable domain, with remaining parts taken from reference TRBV12-5 and TRBJ2-7, reads DARVTQTPRHKVTEMGQEVTMRCQPILGHNTVFWYRQTMMQGLELLAYFRNRAPLDDSGMPKDRFSAEMPDATLATLKIQPSEPRDSAVYFCASGLVLDRRSYEQYFGPGTRLTVT.

Details on this clone: The CDR3 goes on 3 residues after the read ends, and that part is filled in from the germline J gene. The chain is built from TRBV2 and TRBJ1-5; D remains ambiguous. There are 14 residues in the CDR3. V was pared by 7 bases and J by 3 bases, with 13 bases between. Germline-derived CDR1 and CDR2 are SNHLY and FYNNEI. The DNA read from the CDR3 is TGTGCCAGCACCCGCGGACTGATCAATCAGCCC. Translation: CASTRGLINQP. The full CDR3 sequence reads CASTRGLINQPQHF.

With regard to this clone: The CDR3 end falls 3 residues outside the read, so it is completed with the germline J gene. This chain uses TRBV7-2 with TRBJ1-2, with D maybe TRBD1 (6 bases). CDR3 length: 14 residues. CDR1 and CDR2 (germline): SGHTA, FQGNSA. V lost 5 bases and J 4 bases, leaving 14 bases between the germline ends. The CDR3 DNA, read in part, is TGTGCCAGCAGCCAACCCGTCAGGGGCTATGGC. Amino acid sequence: CASSQPVRGYG. The CDR3 reads in full as CASSQPVRGYGYTF.

Note on this clone: The read ends 3 residues shy of where the CDR3 ends; the end is completed using the germline J gene. J is TRBJ2-7 and V is TRBV18, with 14 positions matching TRBD2. The germline CDR1 and CDR2 sequences are KGHSH and LQKENI. The CDR3 spans 16 residues. Losses at the gene ends were 3 bases for V and 4 bases for J; bases not matched to a gene: 5. The CDR3 loop reads CASSPGLAGVAYEQYF. Partial CDR3 DNA: TGTGCCAGCTCACCGGGACTAGCGGGAGTCGCGTACGAG.

With respect to this clone: With the read ending 3 residues before the CDR3 end, the germline J gene is used to fill in that end. The V and J genes are TRBV7-2 and TRBJ1-2; no reliable D call. Germline CDR1 is SGHTA and CDR2 is FQGNSA. CDR3 length: 15 amino acids. CDR3 DNA (partial): TGTGCCAGCAGCTTAAATCGCGGGAGGACCTACGAC. This translates into CASSLNRGRTYD. The CDR3 in its entirety is CASSLNRGRTYDYTF.

On this clone: One end of the junction does not line up with germline, which may come from a read error. From the germline J gene comes the end of the CDR3, since the read stops 3 residues before it. V is TRBV7-7 and J is TRBJ2-7; the match to TRBD2 covers 8 bases. The CDR3 runs 15 residues. Looked up from germline, CDR1 is SSHAT and CDR2 is FNYEAQ (reference sequence). CDR3 region: CASSLGQREFDEQYF. The CDR3 bases that were read are TGTGCTAGCAGCTTAGGCCAGCGGGAGTTCGACGAG. Using reference TRBV7-7 and TRBJ2-7 for the parts outside the CDR3, the full variable domain is GAGVSQSPRYKVTKRGQDVTLRCDPISSHATLYWYQQALGQGPEFLTYFNYEAQPDKSGLPSDRFSAERPEGSISTLTIQRTEQRDSAMYRCASSLGQREFDEQYFGPGTRLTVT.

As regards this clone: The read terminates 3 residues ahead of where the CDR3 ends, so the germline J gene completes it. The chain joins TRBV11-3 to TRBJ2-5; tentative D call: TRBD1 (5 bases). The CDR3 consists of 15 residues. The germline V gene encodes CDR1 SGHNT and CDR2 YENEEA. Trimming removed 1 base from V and 2 bases from J, with 11 bases in between. The CDR3 DNA, read in part, is TGTGCCAGCAGCTTAGGCCAGCGACAGCAAGAGACC. Encoded protein: CASSLGQRQQET. The whole CDR3 is CASSLGQRQQETQYF.

As concerns this clone: The read gets to within 3 residues of the CDR3 end, and the germline J gene fills in the rest. The chain has TRBV5-6 and TRBJ2-7; possible D gene TRBD1, 6 bases. Per germline, CDR1 SGHDT and CDR2 YYEEEE. The V end lost 5 bases, the J end lost 3 bases, and 9 bases lay between the germline ends. This CDR3 spans 12 amino acids. This CDR3 reads CASRVQGYEQYF. CDR3 bases read: TGTGCCAGCAGAGTACAGGGCTACGAG.

On this clone itself: The read terminates 3 residues before the CDR3 end, so the remaining end is supplied by the germline J gene. Additional DNA sequences in this sample encode the identical CDR3. The chain carries TRBV19 and TRBJ1-1, with no clear D. The CDR3 is 15 amino acids. V lost 2 bases, J lost 0 bases, and 10 bases lay in between. CDR1 and CDR2 from the germline V gene are LNHDA and SQIVND (reference sequence). The DNA read from the CDR3 is TGTGCCAGTAGTATATCAGGAGGCTTGAACACTGAA. Protein sequence: CASSISGGLNTE. Given in full, the CDR3 is CASSISGGLNTEAFF. Combining the CDR3 with reference TRBV19 and TRBJ1-1 gives the whole variable domain DGGITQSPKYLFRKEGQNVTLSCEQNLNHDAMYWYRQDPGQGLRLIYYSQIVNDFQKGDIAEGYSVSREKKESFPLTVTSAQKNPTAFYLCASSISGGLNTEAFFGQGTRLTVV.

For this clone: The CDR3 goes on 3 residues after the read ends, and that part is filled in from the germline J gene. The chain uses TRBV19 and TRBJ2-2, with D perhaps TRBD2 (6 bases). Germline V gives CDR1 LNHDA, CDR2 SQIVND (reference sequence). Trimming removed 0 bases from V and 3 bases from J, with 17 bases in between. This CDR3 comprises 18 residues. The CDR3 here is CASSIDEWGETYTGELFF. The part of the CDR3 DNA that was read is TGTGCCAGTAGTATAGATGAATGGGGGGAGACGTACACCGGGGAG.

This clone is deemed medium-sized by its frequency. The sequence runs out 3 residues before the end of the CDR3; the remainder is reconstructed from the germline J gene. The chain couples TRBV2 to TRBJ2-4; perhaps TRBD2 as D (7 bases). Trimming shortened V by 4 bases and J by 2 bases, and 12 bases separated the two germline ends. Germline lookup yields CDR1 SNHLY and CDR2 FYNNEI. CDR3 size: 15 residues. The sequenced CDR3 bases are TGTGCCAGCAGTGCGGGGGGCGCAACCAAAAACATT. This sequence encodes CASSAGGATKNI. The entire CDR3 sequence reads CASSAGGATKNIQYF.

With respect to this clone: The read ends 3 residues early relative to the CDR3; the germline J gene fills the gap. The rearrangement joins TRBV27 to TRBJ2-7, with D maybe TRBD2 (6 bases). Germline V gene data show CDR1 as MNHEY and CDR2 as SMNVEV (reference sequence). This CDR3 is built from 11 residues. Trimming cost V 8 bases and J 2 bases, with 7 bases left between them. CDR3 amino acids: CASGGTYEQYF. Partial CDR3 DNA: TGTGCCAGCGGGGGGACCTACGAG.

As to this clone: The CDR3 goes on 3 residues after the read ends, and that part is filled in from the germline J gene. The chain carries TRBV18 and TRBJ1-2; D perhaps matches TRBD1 (5 bases). CDR3 length equals 13 residues. In germline, CDR1 is KGHSH, CDR2 LQKENI. This CDR3 reads CASSLRQTYDYTF. The DNA read from the CDR3 is TGTGCCAGCTCACTCCGACAGACCTACGAC.

On this clone: The read terminates 3 residues before the CDR3 end, so the remaining end is supplied by the germline J gene. The chain couples TRBV30 to TRBJ1-4; D perhaps matches TRBD1 (6 bases). The CDR3 sequence is 13 residues long. V lost 2 bases and J lost 7, with 11 bases in between. CDR1 GTSNPN and CDR2 SVGIG come from the germline V gene (reference sequence). Partial CDR3 DNA: TGTGCCTGGAGTCACGGAGGGGGTGAAAAA. It yields the protein CAWSHGGGEK. The entire CDR3 sequence reads CAWSHGGGEKLFF.

In regard to this clone: The DNA ends 3 residues before the CDR3 does, and the rest of the CDR3 is filled in from the germline J gene. V is TRBV7-9 and J is TRBJ2-7; D is unclear. Trimming stripped 1 base from V and 3 bases from J, with 13 bases between. The CDR3 is 15 amino acids. CDR1 is SEHNR and CDR2 is FQNEAQ in the germline V gene (reference sequence). This chain's CDR3 is CASSLVQATFYEQYF. Partial CDR3 DNA: TGTGCCAGCAGCTTAGTGCAGGCGACCTTCTACGAG.

Points on this clone: The read comes to an end 3 residues before the CDR3 does, leaving the germline J gene to fill in the end. J is TRBJ2-7 and V is TRBV27, with D maybe TRBD1 (7 bases). Germline-derived CDR1 and CDR2 are MNHEY and SMNVEV (reference sequence). The CDR3 runs to 16 residues. Trimming removed 5 bases from V and 4 bases from J, with 21 bases in between. The covered CDR3 bases are TGTGCCAGCAGTCTAAGAGTTGAGACAGGGACTTACGAG. Translation gives CASSLRVETGTYE. In full, the CDR3 is CASSLRVETGTYEQYF.

Turning to this clone: The CDR3 is cut off 3 residues early in the read; its end comes from the germline J gene. This chain joins TRBV19 and TRBJ2-3, with 9 bases that match TRBD2. Germline V gene data show CDR1 as LNHDA and CDR2 as SQIVND (reference sequence). The length of the CDR3 is 17 residues. With 0 bases clipped from V and 1 base from J, the junction kept 5 bases outside the gene matches. CDR3 bases read: TGTGCCAGTAGTATAGATCCGCCTAGCGGGGGCACAGATACG. Amino acids: CASSIDPPSGGTDT. The entire CDR3 is CASSIDPPSGGTDTQYF.

Comment on this clone: The read terminates 3 residues ahead of where the CDR3 ends, so the germline J gene completes it. The genes are TRBV6-1 and TRBJ1-1, with D unresolved. CDR1 is MNHNS and CDR2 is SASEGT in the germline V gene. The CDR3 totals 13 residues. Trimming left V 3 bases short and J 0 bases short, with 5 bases between. The covered CDR3 bases are TGTGCCAGCAGTGACAGAATGAACACTGAA. As protein: CASSDRMNTE. The whole CDR3 protein is CASSDRMNTEAFF.

For this clone: The read ends 3 residues shy of where the CDR3 ends; the end is completed using the germline J gene. This chain uses TRBV28 with TRBJ1-1; D is undetermined. CDR1 MDHEN and CDR2 SYDVKM come from the germline V gene. Trimming shortened V by 6 bases and J by 7 bases, and 9 bases separated the two germline ends. CDR3 size: 11 residues. The DNA read from the CDR3 is TGTGCCAGCAGCACCTTCGGTGAA. This sequence encodes CASSTFGE. The full CDR3 reads CASSTFGEAFF.

A word on this clone: The read ends 3 residues before the CDR3 terminus; that terminus is restored from the germline J gene. V and J are TRBV29-1 and TRBJ2-7; the match to TRBD2 covers 10 bases. Per the germline V gene, CDR1 is SQVTM and CDR2 is ANQGSEA. The CDR3 is made up of 15 amino acids. V shed 6 bases and J 4 bases; nucleotides not matched to a gene: 12. CDR3 loop: CSVTGLAASQYEQYF. Incomplete CDR3 DNA: TGCAGCGTGACCGGACTAGCGGCCTCCCAATACGAG.